The next 10 T cell receptor beta chains were all read from a single sample in a study of T cells after yellow fever vaccination. MiXCR was run by TCRdb on the 5' RACE reads, yielding one entry per CDR3 protein. Of about 340,000 distinct CDR3 sequences in the sample, 3% to 4.5% are singletons; the top ten hold less than 25%. Sequenced here: PBMCs, sampled 5 days after the yellow fever booster vaccination. These receptor sequences come from a young man who received the YFV17D yellow fever vaccine.

The V call is TRBV5-1, the J call TRBJ2-7, with TRBD1 matching over 7 bases. CDR3 length equals 14 residues. Per the germline V gene, CDR1 is SGHRS and CDR2 is YFSETQ. The trim removed 0 bases at V and 6 bases at J, leaving 6 bases unmatched. CDR3 sequence reads: CASSLEGAGGEQYF. In nucleotides, the CDR3 is TGCGCCAGCAGCTTGGAGGGGGCAGGGGGCGAGCAGTACTTC.

This clonotype was counted only a few times. The CDR3 region has the DNA TGTGCCAGCAGTCATCGGACTAGCGGGGGAGACTACAATGAGCAGTTCTTC. Residues: CASSHRTSGGDYNEQFF. This chain connects TRBV27 to TRBJ2-1; 13 positions agree with TRBD2. J gave up 3 bases and V 5 bases, and 7 bases lay outside the gene matches. From germline, CDR1 is MNHEY and CDR2 SMNVEV (reference sequence). CDR3 length: 17 amino acids.

This clonotype was recorded a few times. CDR3 region: CAISESGRGYGYTF. In DNA form, the CDR3 reads TGTGCCATCAGTGAGTCGGGCAGGGGCTATGGCTACACCTTC. V gene TRBV10-3 combines with J gene TRBJ1-2; D may be TRBD1 (6 bases). Germline-derived CDR1 and CDR2 are ENHRY and SYGVKD. CDR3 length: 14 residues. V was cut by 0 bases and J by 4 bases, with 9 bases left in between.

This clonotype was detected ten times or more. The gene calls are TRBV5-1 and TRBJ2-5; TRBD1 matches at 7 bases. With V trimmed by 4 bases and J by 5 bases, 17 bases remained unmatched. The CDR3 runs to 17 residues. CDR1 SGHRS and CDR2 YFSETQ come from the germline V gene. CDR3 nucleotide sequence: TGCGCCAGCAGCATCCTTGGGCGGACAGGAGACCGGGAGACCCAGTACTTC. Translating gives CASSILGRTGDRETQYF.

The sample holds many counts of this clonotype. V and J are TRBV20-1 and TRBJ2-7; 10 bases are a match to TRBD2. The germline V gene encodes CDR1 DFQATT and CDR2 SNEGSKA (reference sequence). CDR3 length equals 14 residues. V was pared by 6 bases and J by 2 bases, with 7 bases of the junction left unmatched. Here the CDR3 reads CSALLAGSTYEQYV. The CDR3 DNA follows: TGCAGTGCATTACTAGCGGGGAGTACCTACGAGCAGTACGTC.

The table lists this clonotype with a few counts. The V gene is TRBV9, the J gene TRBJ2-3; tentatively, D is TRBD2 (5 bases). The CDR3 contains 12 residues. Germline V gene data show CDR1 as SGDLS and CDR2 as YYNGEE. The CDR3 protein is CTRPPPDTGKYF. In DNA, the CDR3 is TGTACCCGGCCCCCCCCCGACACCGGGAAGTATTTT.

This clonotype was observed a handful of times. The chain combines TRBV20-1 with TRBJ1-6; 7 bases line up with TRBD1. Germline CDR1 is DFQATT and CDR2 is SNEGSKA (reference sequence). V was clipped by 6 bases and J by 8 bases; unmatched bases: 10. This CDR3 region has 14 residues. This chain's CDR3 is CSAPTNRGDSPLHF. CDR3 coding DNA: TGCAGTGCCCCAACGAACAGGGGAGATTCACCCCTCCACTTT.

The chain couples TRBV7-9 to TRBJ2-3, with 10 bases fitting TRBD2. Unmatched junction bases numbered 6, after V lost 5 bases and J lost 4 bases. Germline loops: CDR1 SEHNR, CDR2 FQNEAQ (reference sequence). CDR3 length equals 15 residues. This chain's CDR3 is CASSPSGGDSDTQYF. The DNA of the CDR3 is TGTGCCAGCAGCCCCAGCGGGGGGGACTCAGATACGCAGTATTTT.

This clonotype was observed a handful of times. This sequence joins TRBV5-1 and TRBJ1-1; D perhaps matches TRBD1 (5 bases). Per germline, CDR1 SGHRS and CDR2 YFSETQ. Trimming removed 0 bases from V and 3 bases from J, with 9 bases in between. CDR3 length: 14 amino acids. CDR3 sequence: CASSLVAGDTEAFF. Written as DNA, the CDR3 is TGCGCCAGCAGCTTGGTTGCGGGGGACACTGAAGCTTTCTTT.

The table lists this clonotype with many counts. The chain is built from TRBV7-3 and TRBJ2-3, with 9 bases fitting TRBD1. V dropped 5 bases and J dropped 5; count of bases not matched to a gene: 8. Germline values: CDR1 SGHTA, CDR2 FQGTGA. The CDR3 extends over 15 amino acids. In DNA, the CDR3 is TGTGCCAGCAGCAACCCGGGACAGGGCCAAGATACGCAGTATTTT. Encoded protein: CASSNPGQGQDTQYF.